The rows below give T cell receptor beta chains drawn from one sample of a study of CD8 T cells in ankylosing spondylitis. TCRdb itself ran the 5' RACE reads through MiXCR, one entry per CDR3 protein. The sample records around 130,000 distinct CDR3 sequences, about 13% being singletons. Sequencing input: blood, either unsorted or a sorted T cell fraction (not recorded which). The receptors shown here come from a female donor with ankylosing spondylitis or in good health (not recorded which). Both conserved end residues are part of each CDR3. A D gene is named only where the DNA matches it firmly. The size of a clone is reported for some rows only, either as once, few or many, or as a class for expanded clones.

>few|TRBD2|TRBV5-5|TRBJ2-3
CASRWRGGLDTQYF
TGTGCCAGCAGGTGGCGGGGGGGCCTCGATACGCAGTATTTT
>few|-|TRBV23-1|TRBJ2-7
CASRKGAGWYEQYF
TGCGCCAGCAGAAAAGGCGCGGGGTGGTACGAGCAGTACTTC
>-|TRBD1|TRBV12-3/TRBV12-4|TRBJ1-5
CASSLGTGGQPQHF
TGTGCCAGCAGTTTAGGGACAGGGGGCCAGCCCCAGCATTTT
>many|-|TRBV28|TRBJ2-2
CASSVSRNTGELFF
TGTGCCAGCAGTGTATCTAGGAACACCGGGGAGCTGTTTTTT
>few|TRBD1|TRBV20-1|TRBJ2-7
CSASDRDEQYF
TGCAGTGCCTCGGACAGGGACGAGCAGTACTTC
>-|TRBD2|TRBV10-3|TRBJ2-5
CAISEAGAGETQYF
TGTGCCATCAGTGAAGCGGGAGCGGGAGAGACCCAGTACTTC
>few|-|TRBV30|TRBJ2-7
CACLPEQYF
TGTGCCTGCTTACCCGAGCAGTACTTC
>many|-|TRBV2|TRBJ2-1
CASSEIRGNEQFF
TGTGCCAGCAGCGAAATACGGGGAAATGAGCAGTTCTTC
>many|-|TRBV7-2|TRBJ2-3
CASSLWGDTQYF
TGTGCCAGCAGCTTATGGGGGGATACGCAGTATTTT
>-|-|TRBV7-2|TRBJ2-5
CASSLGFSAGSRTQYF
TGTGCCAGCAGCTTAGGGTTTAGCGCCGGATCCAGGACCCAGTACTTC
>few|-|TRBV3-1|TRBJ1-5
CASSQAQGGQPQHF
TGTGCCAGCAGCCAAGCCCAGGGTGGTCAGCCCCAGCATTTT
>-|-|TRBV28|TRBJ2-2
CASSFSPSSNTGELFF
TGTGCCAGCAGTTTTTCCCCCTCTTCGAACACCGGGGAGCTGTTTTTT
>many|TRBD2|TRBV20-1|TRBJ2-3
CSARKRGGGDTQYF
TGCAGTGCTAGGAAGCGGGGGGGTGGAGATACGCAGTATTTT
>few|TRBD2|TRBV6-4|TRBJ2-1
CASYREEPRGGWEQFF
TGTGCCAGCTACCGAGAGGAGCCCCGGGGGGGTTGGGAGCAGTTCTTC
>few|-|TRBV15|TRBJ2-3
CATSRHRTDTQYF
TGTGCCACCAGCAGGCACCGCACAGATACGCAGTATTTT
>many|TRBD1|TRBV12-3/TRBV12-4|TRBJ1-5
CASSLSGGGGQPQHF
TGTGCCAGCAGTTTGTCTGGAGGGGGCGGTCAGCCCCAGCATTTT
>-|-|TRBV5-1|TRBJ2-5
CASSLGLVRGKETQYF
TGCGCCAGCAGCTTGGGGTTGGTCCGGGGAAAGGAGACCCAGTACTTC